The 22 T cell receptor beta chains listed next were all sequenced from one sample in a study of metastatic and nonmetastatic thyroid tumors (dated by TCRdb to about 2020). The library was prepared using PCR. TCRdb shows the sequencer as Illumina HiSeq 4000. TCRdb reran the public reads through fastp at Q25 and MiXCR, keeping productive beta chains. This sample has roughly 40,000 clones in its table, and 9% to 14% of those were observed once. The ten largest clonotypes hold roughly 10% of the sample. No patient had received any treatment before thyroid surgery. The sample consisted of blood. These TCRs come from a male donor with papillary thyroid cancer or a benign thyroid nodule (not recorded which). Some clones in this sample may be carry-over from other donors' samples.

This clone was picked up a small number of times. The CDR3 is CASSPTVTDTQYF. The CDR3 DNA reads TGTGCCAGCTCACCCACGGTCACAGATACGCAGTATTTT. The J gene is TRBJ2-3, the V gene TRBV18, with D hard to call. Trimming shortened V by 3 bases and J by 2 bases, and 6 bases separated the two germline ends. The CDR3 runs to 13 residues. The germline V gene has CDR1 KGHSH and CDR2 LQKENI.

This clone was recorded many times. V is TRBV7-2 and J is TRBJ2-2; no reliable D call. Germline assignment: CDR1 SGHTA and CDR2 FQGNSA. V lost 2 bases, J lost 2 bases, and 6 bases lay in between. The CDR3 runs 14 residues. CDR3 nucleotide sequence: TGTGCCAGCAGCTTATCCTACAACACCGGGGAGCTGTTTTTT. Amino acid sequence: CASSLSYNTGELFF. Supplemented by reference TRBV7-2 and TRBJ2-2, the full variable domain reads GAGVSQSPSNKVTEKGKDVELRCDPISGHTALYWYRQSLGQGLEFLIYFQGNSAPDKSGLPSDRFSAERTGGSVSTLTIQRTQQEDSAVYLCASSLSYNTGELFFGEGSRLTVL.

This clone has a count of ten or more. CDR3 DNA sequence: TGTGCCAGCAGCAGGACCAATGAGCAGTTCTTC. This codes for CASSRTNEQFF. This chain links TRBV5-6 with TRBJ2-1; D not resolved. The CDR3 covers 11 residues. The germline gives CDR1 SGHDT, CDR2 YYEEEE. The V end lost 4 bases, the J end lost 6 bases, and 5 bases lay between the germline ends.

The chain joins TRBV11-2 to TRBJ2-2; D not certain. The length of the CDR3 is 14 residues. The ends were cut back, 3 bases at V and 4 bases at J, with 9 bases in the middle. Germline V lookup: CDR1 SGHAT, CDR2 FQNNGV. The CDR3 DNA reads as TGTGCCAGCAGCTTTCTGACACTCACCGGGGAGCTGTTTTTT. As protein: CASSFLTLTGELFF.

This clone is deemed medium-sized (0.01 to 0.1%). The genes are TRBV27 and TRBJ2-7; the D is unclear. The CDR3 is 13 residues long. Trimming took 3 bases from V and 4 from J, leaving 10 bases between them. Germline CDR1 MNHEY, CDR2 SMNVEV (reference sequence). The CDR3 reads CASSFTRLYEQYF. DNA of the CDR3: TGTGCCAGCAGTTTCACGAGACTTTACGAGCAGTACTTC.

This clone was seen many times. This may arise from a read error, as a much more abundant clone is one base away. V is TRBV7-9 and J is TRBJ1-2; D remains unclear. This CDR3 comprises 14 residues. Per the germline V gene, CDR1 is SEHNR and CDR2 is FQNEAQ (reference sequence). The CDR3 DNA reads as TGTGTCAGCAGCTTGCTCCTAGCGGACTATGGCTACACCTTC. This gives the protein CVSSLLLADYGYTF. Together with reference TRBV7-9 and TRBJ1-2, the CDR3 gives the full variable domain: DTGVSQNPRHKITKRGQNVTFRCDPISEHNRLYWYRQTLGQGPEFLTYFQNEAQLEKSRLLSDRFSAERPKGSFSTLEIQRTEQGDSAMYLCVSSLLLADYGYTFGSGTRLTVV.

This clone is medium-sized (0.01 to 0.1%) within its sample. V gene TRBV28 combines with J gene TRBJ1-2; weak D call: TRBD1 (5 bases). The V end lost 5 bases, the J end lost 2 bases, and 12 bases lay between the germline ends. This CDR3 is 14 amino acids long. Germline lookup yields CDR1 MDHEN and CDR2 SYDVKM. The CDR3, as DNA: TGTGCCAGCAGTGAGATGACAGTAAACTATGGCTACACCTTC. This translates into CASSEMTVNYGYTF.

V and J are TRBV19 and TRBJ1-2; the match to TRBD1 covers 10 bases. Germline-derived CDR1 and CDR2 are LNHDA and SQIVND (reference sequence). CDR3 length: 14 residues. J gave up 6 bases and V 5 bases, and 6 bases lay outside the gene matches. CDR3 nucleotides: TGTGCCAGTAGTGGGGACAGGGGTTACCATGGCTACACCTTC. This sequence encodes CASSGDRGYHGYTF.

This sequence joins TRBV5-1 and TRBJ1-3, with 9 bases lining up with TRBD1. Unmatched junction bases numbered 7, after V lost 4 bases and J lost 2 bases. The germline V gene encodes CDR1 SGHRS and CDR2 YFSETQ. The CDR3 loop spans 16 amino acids. The CDR3 DNA follows: TGCGCCAGCAGCCTGGGGGACAGGGTCACTGGAAACACCATATATTTT. Translation gives CASSLGDRVTGNTIYF. Full variable domain (missing parts from reference TRBV5-1 and TRBJ1-3): KAGVTQTPRYLIKTRGQQVTLSCSPISGHRSVSWYQQTPGQGLQFLFEYFSETQRNKGNFPGRFSGRQFSNSRSEMNVSTLELGDSALYLCASSLGDRVTGNTIYFGEGSWLTVV.

This clone came up many times. This rearrangement joins TRBV20-1 to TRBJ2-1; D remains ambiguous. The CDR3 extends over 15 amino acids. Germline-derived CDR1 and CDR2 are DFQATT and SNEGSKA (reference sequence). The germline V and J ends were trimmed by 2 bases and 9 bases, with 20 bases remaining between them. This CDR3 is CSARTWVRLEGEQFF. The CDR3 DNA reads TGCAGTGCTAGAACTTGGGTGCGCCTGGAAGGTGAGCAGTTCTTC.

This clone has ten or more counts. V gene TRBV6-2 or TRBV6-3 combines with J gene TRBJ1-5; D is possibly TRBD1 (5 bases). The germline CDR1 and CDR2 sequences are MNHEY and SVGEGT. The CDR3 is 14 amino acids. The germline V and J ends were trimmed by 8 bases and 3 bases, with 14 bases remaining between them. CDR3 in DNA: TGTGCCAGCTCCCGGGACGGTTACAATCAGCCCCAGCATTTT. Its translation is CASSRDGYNQPQHF.

This clone was counted at least ten times. This chain uses TRBV19 with TRBJ2-7; 8 bases are shared with TRBD2. Germline loops: CDR1 LNHDA, CDR2 SQIVND (reference sequence). This CDR3 is 13 amino acids long. V lost 6 bases, J lost 2 bases, and 3 bases stayed unmatched. The CDR3 sequence is CASSREGAYEQYF. Here the CDR3 DNA reads TGTGCCAGTAGCCGGGAGGGTGCCTACGAGCAGTACTTC.

This clone has just a few counts. A clone one base away is much larger, so this may be a read error. This chain uses TRBV27 with TRBJ2-3; no reliable D call. The CDR3 spans 15 residues. Germline V lookup: CDR1 MNHEY, CDR2 SMNVEV (reference sequence). Trimming stripped 6 bases from V and 6 bases from J, with 19 bases between. The CDR3 DNA reads as TGTGCCAGCAGGGATCTGGTCCCCCAGCTCGATACGCAGTATTTT. Translated, it gives CASRDLVPQLDTQYF.

This clone was seen many times. The chain combines TRBV4-3 with TRBJ1-6, with TRBD1 identical over 11 bases. The CDR3 totals 16 residues. Germline V gene sequence: CDR1 LGHNA, CDR2 YSLEER. Trimming took 0 bases from V and 9 from J; bases not matched to a gene: 4. The CDR3 DNA follows: TGCGCCAGCAGCCAAGACCCCGGGACAGGGGGTTCACCCCTCCACTTT. Protein product: CASSQDPGTGGSPLHF.

This clone has just a few counts. V usage is TRBV28 and J usage is TRBJ2-7, with 9 nucleotides matching TRBD2. The germline gives CDR1 MDHEN, CDR2 SYDVKM. There are 15 residues in the CDR3. The junction had 9 bases not matched to a gene; V was cut back by 4 bases and J by 5 bases. The CDR3 DNA follows: TGTGCCAGCAGTTCAACAATAGCGGGAGACAACGAGCAGTACTTC. This encodes CASSSTIAGDNEQYF.

This clone occurred many times. This chain joins TRBV9 and TRBJ2-7, with 7 bases fitting TRBD1. The CDR3 has 13 amino acids. Germline CDR1 is SGDLS and CDR2 is YYNGEE. Trimming took 1 base from V and 6 from J; bases not matched to a gene: 4. The CDR3 bases are TGTGCCAGCAGCGTACAAACAGGGGCCGAGCAGTACTTC. Residues: CASSVQTGAEQYF.

This clone was seen at least ten times. CDR3 sequence: CASSAPGTGDEKLFF. DNA of the CDR3: TGTGCCAGCAGCGCCCCCGGGACAGGGGATGAAAAACTGTTTTTT. This chain connects TRBV5-4 to TRBJ1-4; TRBD1 matches 10 bases. The CDR3 loop spans 15 amino acids. CDR1 and CDR2 from the germline V gene are SGHNT and YYREEE (reference sequence). Trimming removed 4 bases from V and 6 bases from J; junction bases left unmatched: 6.

This clone was recorded many times. V gene TRBV19 combines with J gene TRBJ2-7, with 12 nucleotides matching TRBD2. The germline CDR1 and CDR2 sequences are LNHDA and SQIVND (reference sequence). J gave up 6 bases and V 8 bases, and 5 bases lay outside the gene matches. The CDR3 is made up of 13 amino acids. DNA for the CDR3: TGTGCCAGTGCGACTAGCGGGAGTAGCGAGCAGTACTTC. This codes for CASATSGSSEQYF.

This clone came up many times. The rearrangement joins TRBV5-5 to TRBJ2-5; 7 bases match TRBD2. Germline CDR1 and CDR2: SGHKS and YYEKEE (reference sequence). Losses at the gene ends were 6 bases for V and 4 bases for J; bases not matched to a gene: 9. The CDR3 is made up of 14 amino acids. The chain's CDR3 is CASKTGGLAETQYF. For the CDR3, the DNA is TGTGCCAGCAAGACGGGGGGACTCGCAGAGACCCAGTACTTC.

The V gene is TRBV11-2, the J gene TRBJ2-7; 8 bases are a match to TRBD2. CDR1 is SGHAT and CDR2 is FQNNGV in the germline V gene. The junction had 10 bases not matched to a gene; V was cut back by 5 bases and J by 7 bases. CDR3 length: 14 residues. This CDR3 is CASSQGRGAGEQYF. The DNA of the CDR3 is TGTGCCAGCAGCCAGGGGCGGGGGGCCGGGGAGCAGTACTTC.

This clone was seen ten or more times. V and J are TRBV7-9 and TRBJ2-4; the D gene is possibly TRBD2 (6 bases). The CDR3 totals 14 residues. Trimming took off 6 bases at V and 5 bases at J, with 14 bases between the two ends. CDR1 is SEHNR and CDR2 is FQNEAQ in the germline V gene (reference sequence). CDR3: CASSQNSGENIQYF. CDR3 in DNA: TGTGCCAGCAGTCAGAATAGCGGAGAAAACATTCAGTACTTC.

This clone showed up many times. CDR3 loop: CASSLAPRGYTF. CDR3 bases: TGTGCCAGCAGCTTAGCTCCCCGTGGCTACACCTTC. V is TRBV13 and J is TRBJ1-2; unclear D gene. With 1 base removed from V and 7 bases from J, the gap between germline ends came to 7 bases. The CDR3 sequence is 12 residues long. Looked up from germline, CDR1 is PRHDT and CDR2 is FYEKMQ (reference sequence).